Listed below are T cell receptor beta chains from one sample, sequenced in a study of blood T cell repertoires in COVID-19. The method was immunoSEQ multiplex PCR; TCRdb's version includes in-frame clones alone and lacks a portion of them. Of a few hundred thousand clones listed, 85% were seen once; the top ten hold about 17%. The sample comprised PBMCs or T cells enriched from blood (not recorded which). These receptors all come from a man between 35 and 55 years old who had recovered from COVID-19. Both conserved end residues are part of each CDR3. The order of the fields is J gene, D gene, V gene, clone size, CDR3 DNA, CDR3 protein. A D gene is named only where the DNA matches it firmly. Part of the rows lack a size; the others show once, few, many or a class for expanded clones.

J gene: TRBJ2-2; D gene: TRBD2; V gene: TRBV10-3; clone size: .; CDR3 DNA: TGTGCCATCAGTGACTCGCGGACTAGCGGAGGGAACACCGGGGAGCTGTTTTTT; CDR3 protein: CAISDSRTSGGNTGELFF
J gene: TRBJ2-7; D gene: TRBD2; V gene: TRBV2; clone size: .; CDR3 DNA: TGTGCCAGCAGTGAGTATCGCGGGAGCGAGCAGTACTTC; CDR3 protein: CASSEYRGSEQYF
J gene: TRBJ1-1; D gene: .; V gene: TRBV18; clone size: .; CDR3 DNA: TGTGCCAGCTCACCATCCAACAGGCCGAACACTGAAGCTTTCTTT; CDR3 protein: CASSPSNRPNTEAFF
J gene: TRBJ1-5; D gene: .; V gene: TRBV27; clone size: once; CDR3 DNA: TGTGCCAGCAGTTTTCAGTTCAATCAGCCCCAGCATTTT; CDR3 protein: CASSFQFNQPQHF
J gene: TRBJ2-5; D gene: TRBD2; V gene: TRBV11-2; clone size: .; CDR3 DNA: TGTGCCAGCAGCTGGGGGACTAGCGGGCGACAAGAGACCCAGTACTTC; CDR3 protein: CASSWGTSGRQETQYF
J gene: TRBJ2-3; D gene: TRBD2; V gene: TRBV19; clone size: .; CDR3 DNA: TGTGCCAGTAGTATGATCTCTAGCGGGAGGACAGATACGCAGTATTTT; CDR3 protein: CASSMISSGRTDTQYF
J gene: TRBJ2-1; D gene: TRBD2; V gene: TRBV2; clone size: .; CDR3 DNA: TGTGCCAGCAGTGAAATAACTAGCGGGGGCGTGCAGTTCTTC; CDR3 protein: CASSEITSGGVQFF
J gene: TRBJ1-2; D gene: TRBD1; V gene: TRBV3-1/TRBV3-2; clone size: once; CDR3 DNA: TGTGCCAGCAGCCAGGGAAGGAAGGTGCTGACAGGGGGCTATGGCTACACCTTC; CDR3 protein: CASSQGRKVLTGGYGYTF
J gene: TRBJ2-2; D gene: .; V gene: TRBV29-1; clone size: .; CDR3 DNA: TGCAGCGGGAGCTTGACTAACACCGGGGAGCTGTTTTTT; CDR3 protein: CSGSLTNTGELFF
J gene: TRBJ1-5; D gene: .; V gene: TRBV30; clone size: .; CDR3 DNA: TGTGCCTGGAGTGTACGTCGGGGTCAGCCCCAGCATTTT; CDR3 protein: CAWSVRRGQPQHF
J gene: TRBJ1-4; D gene: .; V gene: TRBV28; clone size: .; CDR3 DNA: TGTGCCAGCAGTCTACAGGGTTCTAATGAAAAACTGTTTTTT; CDR3 protein: CASSLQGSNEKLFF
J gene: TRBJ2-2; D gene: TRBD2; V gene: TRBV7-3; clone size: .; CDR3 DNA: TGTGCCAGCAGCTTATCTAGCGGGAGGGCCGGGGAGCTGTTTTTT; CDR3 protein: CASSLSSGRAGELFF
J gene: TRBJ1-5; D gene: TRBD1; V gene: TRBV28; clone size: few; CDR3 DNA: TGTGCCAGCAGTTTCTCTCTCGGCCAGGGGGCTTATCAGCCCCAGCATTTT; CDR3 protein: CASSFSLGQGAYQPQHF
J gene: TRBJ2-7; D gene: TRBD1; V gene: TRBV30; clone size: .; CDR3 DNA: TGTGCCTGGACTACCGGGACAGACTACGAGCAGTACTTC; CDR3 protein: CAWTTGTDYEQYF
J gene: TRBJ1-5; D gene: TRBD1; V gene: TRBV6-2/TRBV6-3; clone size: .; CDR3 DNA: TGTGCCAGCAGTGACAGGGACCGTCAGCCCCAGCATTTT; CDR3 protein: CASSDRDRQPQHF
J gene: TRBJ2-2; D gene: .; V gene: TRBV9; clone size: few; CDR3 DNA: TGTGCCAGCAGCGTAGAACTCTTAGGGGAGCTGTTTTTT; CDR3 protein: CASSVELLGELFF
J gene: TRBJ1-3; D gene: .; V gene: TRBV2; clone size: .; CDR3 DNA: TGTGCCAGCAGTACCGGACAAAAGAACACCATATATTTT; CDR3 protein: CASSTGQKNTIYF
J gene: TRBJ1-4; D gene: .; V gene: TRBV2; clone size: .; CDR3 DNA: TGTGCCAGCAGTGAGAGAAACGGAAAACTGTTTTTT; CDR3 protein: CASSERNGKLFF
J gene: TRBJ1-2; D gene: .; V gene: TRBV6-1; clone size: .; CDR3 DNA: TGTGCCAGCAGTGAACCGGGCAGGGGCCATGGGGGCTACACCTTC; CDR3 protein: CASSEPGRGHGGYTF
J gene: TRBJ2-1; D gene: TRBD1; V gene: TRBV7-7; clone size: .; CDR3 DNA: TGTGCTAGCAGCTCCCTGACAGGGCTTAAGAATGAGCAGTTCTTC; CDR3 protein: CASSSLTGLKNEQFF
J gene: TRBJ1-4; D gene: TRBD1; V gene: TRBV3-1/TRBV3-2; clone size: .; CDR3 DNA: TGTGCCAGCAGCCAAGGGGACAGGGGTTATGAAAAACTGTTTTTT; CDR3 protein: CASSQGDRGYEKLFF
J gene: TRBJ2-3; D gene: TRBD1; V gene: TRBV5-6; clone size: .; CDR3 DNA: TGTGCCAGCAGCGCCGCCGGGACAGGGGGCACAGATACGCAGTATTTT; CDR3 protein: CASSAAGTGGTDTQYF
J gene: TRBJ2-7; D gene: TRBD1; V gene: TRBV7-9; clone size: .; CDR3 DNA: TGTGCCAGCAGCCCCCCCGGGGACAGGAATGCCTACGAGCAGTACTTC; CDR3 protein: CASSPPGDRNAYEQYF
J gene: TRBJ1-2; D gene: .; V gene: TRBV27; clone size: .; CDR3 DNA: TGTGCCAGCAGTTTACGACAGAACTATGGCTACACCTTC; CDR3 protein: CASSLRQNYGYTF
J gene: TRBJ2-7; D gene: TRBD1; V gene: TRBV15; clone size: .; CDR3 DNA: TGTGCCACCAGCCTAAGAGGGACAGGAATCTACGAGCAGTACTTC; CDR3 protein: CATSLRGTGIYEQYF
J gene: TRBJ1-3; D gene: .; V gene: TRBV9; clone size: .; CDR3 DNA: TGTGCCAGCAGCGTAGATCAGTTTGGAAACACCATATATTTT; CDR3 protein: CASSVDQFGNTIYF
J gene: TRBJ1-2; D gene: TRBD1; V gene: TRBV5-5; clone size: .; CDR3 DNA: TGTGCCAGCAGCCCGACTGGACAGGGCCGAGGAGGCTACACCTTC; CDR3 protein: CASSPTGQGRGGYTF
J gene: TRBJ2-7; D gene: TRBD2; V gene: TRBV5-1; clone size: .; CDR3 DNA: TGCGCCAGCAGCACTAGCGGGAGTGACGAGCAGTACTTC; CDR3 protein: CASSTSGSDEQYF
J gene: TRBJ1-1; D gene: .; V gene: TRBV7-2; clone size: .; CDR3 DNA: TGTGCCAGCAGCACACCAGGGAGGGGCACTGAAGCTTTCTTT; CDR3 protein: CASSTPGRGTEAFF
J gene: TRBJ2-2; D gene: .; V gene: TRBV5-1; clone size: once; CDR3 DNA: TGCGCCAGCAGCGCGGACCAAACGCGGCAGGGTAACACCGGGGAGCTGTTTTTT; CDR3 protein: CASSADQTRQGNTGELFF
J gene: TRBJ2-3; D gene: TRBD2; V gene: TRBV27; clone size: .; CDR3 DNA: TGTGCCAGCAGTCTACGCGGACTAGCGGGAGGGATTAGCACAGATACGCAGTATTTT; CDR3 protein: CASSLRGLAGGISTDTQYF
J gene: TRBJ1-2; D gene: TRBD1; V gene: TRBV19; clone size: .; CDR3 DNA: TGTGCCAGTAATCCCGGGACAGGGTACTATGGCTACACCTTC; CDR3 protein: CASNPGTGYYGYTF
J gene: TRBJ2-5; D gene: .; V gene: TRBV18; clone size: .; CDR3 DNA: TGTGCCAGCTCACCAAATGCGGGGTACCAAGAGACCCAGTACTTC; CDR3 protein: CASSPNAGYQETQYF
J gene: TRBJ2-3; D gene: .; V gene: TRBV3-1/TRBV3-2; clone size: .; CDR3 DNA: TGTGCCAGCAGCCAGTCCGGGATCGATAGTACAGATACGCAGTATTTT; CDR3 protein: CASSQSGIDSTDTQYF
J gene: TRBJ1-4; D gene: TRBD1; V gene: TRBV4-3; clone size: .; CDR3 DNA: TGCGCCAGCAGCCCACAGGGGACTAATGAAAAACTGTTTTTT; CDR3 protein: CASSPQGTNEKLFF